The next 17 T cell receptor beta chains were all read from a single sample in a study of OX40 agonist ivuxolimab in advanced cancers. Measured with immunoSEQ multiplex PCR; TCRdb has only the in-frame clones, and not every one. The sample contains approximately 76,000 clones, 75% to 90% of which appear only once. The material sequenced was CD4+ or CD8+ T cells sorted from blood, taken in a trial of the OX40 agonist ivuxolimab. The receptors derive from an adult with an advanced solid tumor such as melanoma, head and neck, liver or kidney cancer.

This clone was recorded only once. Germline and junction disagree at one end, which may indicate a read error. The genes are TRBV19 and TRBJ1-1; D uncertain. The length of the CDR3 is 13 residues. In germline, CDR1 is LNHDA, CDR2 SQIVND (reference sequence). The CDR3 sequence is CASSIAGRTEAFF. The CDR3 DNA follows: TGTGCCAGTAGCATAGCCGGGCGCACTGAAGCTTTCTTT. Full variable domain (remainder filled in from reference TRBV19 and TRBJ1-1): DGGITQSPKYLFRKEGQNVTLSCEQNLNHDAMYWYRQDPGQGLRLIYYSQIVNDFQKGDIAEGYSVSREKKESFPLTVTSAQKNPTAFYLCASSIAGRTEAFFGQGTRLTVV.

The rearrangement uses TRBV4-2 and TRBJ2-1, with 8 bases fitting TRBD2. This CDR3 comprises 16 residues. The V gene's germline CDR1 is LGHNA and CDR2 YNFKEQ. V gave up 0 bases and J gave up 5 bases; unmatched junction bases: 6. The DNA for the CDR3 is TGTGCCAGCAGCCAAGACGGAGTAGCGGGGCACAATGAGCAGTTCTTC. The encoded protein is CASSQDGVAGHNEQFF.

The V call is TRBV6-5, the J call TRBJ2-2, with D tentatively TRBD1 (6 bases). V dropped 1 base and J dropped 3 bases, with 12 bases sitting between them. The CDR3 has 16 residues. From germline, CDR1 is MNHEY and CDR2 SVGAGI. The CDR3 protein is CASSYFQGWYTGELFF. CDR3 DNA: TGTGCCAGCAGTTACTTTCAGGGGTGGTACACCGGGGAGCTGTTTTTT.

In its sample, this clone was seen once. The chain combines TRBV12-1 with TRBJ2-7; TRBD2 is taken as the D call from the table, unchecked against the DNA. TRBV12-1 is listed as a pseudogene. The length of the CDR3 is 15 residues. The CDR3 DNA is TGTGCCAGAGGGTTAGCGGGAGGCCCACTGTACGAGCAGTACTTC. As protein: CARGLAGGPLYEQYF.

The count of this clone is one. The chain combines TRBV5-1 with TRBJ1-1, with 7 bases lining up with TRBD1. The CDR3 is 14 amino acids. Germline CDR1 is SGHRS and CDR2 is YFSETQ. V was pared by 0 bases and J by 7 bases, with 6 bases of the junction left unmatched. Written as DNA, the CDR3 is TGCGCCAGCAGCTTGGACTGGACAGGAGGTGAAGCTTTCTTT. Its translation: CASSLDWTGGEAFF.

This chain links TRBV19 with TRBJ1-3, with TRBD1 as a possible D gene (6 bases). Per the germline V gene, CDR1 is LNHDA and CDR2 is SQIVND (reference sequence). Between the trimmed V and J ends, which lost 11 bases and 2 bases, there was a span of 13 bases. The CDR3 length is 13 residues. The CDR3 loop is CALTRTAGNTIYF. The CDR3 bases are TGTGCCTTAACCCGGACAGCTGGAAACACCATATATTTT.

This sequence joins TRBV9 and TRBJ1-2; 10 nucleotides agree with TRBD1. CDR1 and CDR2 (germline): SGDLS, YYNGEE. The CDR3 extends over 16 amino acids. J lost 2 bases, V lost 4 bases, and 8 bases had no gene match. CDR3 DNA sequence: TGTGCCAGCAGCCCCCGTTCGGACAGGGGGAACTATGGCTACACCTTC. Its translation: CASSPRSDRGNYGYTF.

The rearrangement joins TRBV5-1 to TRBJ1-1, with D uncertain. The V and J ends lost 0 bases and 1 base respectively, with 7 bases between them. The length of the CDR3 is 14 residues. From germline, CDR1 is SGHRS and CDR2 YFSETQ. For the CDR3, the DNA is TGCGCCAGCAGCTTGGGACGGCAGAACACTGAAGCTTTCTTT. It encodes CASSLGRQNTEAFF. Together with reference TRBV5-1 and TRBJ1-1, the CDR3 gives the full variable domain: KAGVTQTPRYLIKTRGQQVTLSCSPISGHRSVSWYQQTPGQGLQFLFEYFSETQRNKGNFPGRFSGRQFSNSRSEMNVSTLELGDSALYLCASSLGRQNTEAFFGQGTRLTVV.

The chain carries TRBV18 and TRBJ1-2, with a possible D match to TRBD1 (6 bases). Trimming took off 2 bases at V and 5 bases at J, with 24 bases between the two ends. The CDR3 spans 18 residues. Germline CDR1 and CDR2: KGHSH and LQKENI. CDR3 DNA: TGTGCCAGCTCACCAAGCGGCGGGGGGGCCACCTCTAGGTATGGCTACACCTTC. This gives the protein CASSPSGGGATSRYGYTF.

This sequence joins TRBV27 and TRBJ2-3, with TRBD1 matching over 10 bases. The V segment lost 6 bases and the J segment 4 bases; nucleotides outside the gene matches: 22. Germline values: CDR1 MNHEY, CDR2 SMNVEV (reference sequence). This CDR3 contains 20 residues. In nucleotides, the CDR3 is TGTGCCAGCAGCACCCTACGTTTTCAGACAGGGGGCGGTGCGGCAGATACGCAGTATTTT. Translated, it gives CASSTLRFQTGGGAADTQYF.

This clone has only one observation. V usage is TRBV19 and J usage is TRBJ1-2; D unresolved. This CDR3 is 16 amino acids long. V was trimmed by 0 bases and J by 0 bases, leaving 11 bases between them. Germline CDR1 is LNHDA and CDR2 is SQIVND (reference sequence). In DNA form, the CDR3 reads TGTGCCAGTAGTATAGACCACTGGACGGCTAACTATGGCTACACCTTC. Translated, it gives CASSIDHWTANYGYTF.

The CDR3 reads CASSINPSVNIQYF. Written as DNA, the CDR3 is TGTGCCAGTAGTATTAACCCCTCGGTAAACATTCAGTACTTC. The rearrangement uses TRBV19 and TRBJ2-4; D ambiguous. This CDR3 is 14 amino acids long. The germline V and J ends were trimmed by 3 bases and 6 bases, with 12 bases remaining between them. CDR1 LNHDA and CDR2 SQIVND come from the germline V gene (reference sequence).

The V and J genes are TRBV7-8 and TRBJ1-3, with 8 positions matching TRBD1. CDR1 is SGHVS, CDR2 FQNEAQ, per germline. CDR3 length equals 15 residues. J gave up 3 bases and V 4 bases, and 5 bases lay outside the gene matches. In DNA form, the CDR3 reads TGTGCCAGCAGCTCAGGACAGGGAGGTGGAAACACCATATATTTT. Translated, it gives CASSSGQGGGNTIYF.

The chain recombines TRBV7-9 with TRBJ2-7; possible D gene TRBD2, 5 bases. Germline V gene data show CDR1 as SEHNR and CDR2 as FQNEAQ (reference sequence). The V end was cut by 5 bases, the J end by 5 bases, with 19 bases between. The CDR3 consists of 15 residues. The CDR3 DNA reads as TGTGCCAGCAGCCAGCCGGGGTTAGTCATCCACGAGCAGTACTTC. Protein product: CASSQPGLVIHEQYF.

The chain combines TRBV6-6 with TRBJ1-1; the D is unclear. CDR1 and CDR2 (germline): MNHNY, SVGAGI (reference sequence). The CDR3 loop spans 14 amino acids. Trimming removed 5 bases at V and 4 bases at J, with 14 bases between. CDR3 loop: CASSRDGRATEAFF. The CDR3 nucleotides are TGTGCCAGCAGTCGCGACGGAAGGGCCACTGAAGCTTTCTTT.

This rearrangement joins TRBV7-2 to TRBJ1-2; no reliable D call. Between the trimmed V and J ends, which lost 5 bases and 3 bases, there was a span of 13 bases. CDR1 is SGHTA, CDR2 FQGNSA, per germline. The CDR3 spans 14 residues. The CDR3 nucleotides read TGTGCCAGCAGCCCCCCCGGAGGGCACTATGGCTACACCTTC. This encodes CASSPPGGHYGYTF.

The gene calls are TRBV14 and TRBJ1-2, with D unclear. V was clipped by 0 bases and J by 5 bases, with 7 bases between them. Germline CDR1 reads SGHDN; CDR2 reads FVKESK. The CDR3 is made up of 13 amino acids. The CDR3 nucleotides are TGTGCCAGCAGCCAAGATACGGGTTATGGCTACACCTTC. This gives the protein CASSQDTGYGYTF.